The clone carrying this T cell receptor beta chain showed up just a few times. The data belong to a study of tumor-infiltrating lymphocytes in oesophageal squamous cell carcinoma. Each CDR3 protein is one row after TCRdb ran MiXCR on the PCR reads. The sample lists under 9,500 distinct CDR3 sequences; roughly 65% were seen once. CDR3 length: 14 residues. V lost 1 base to trimming and J lost 0 bases, with 5 bases between them. Germline V gene lookup returns CDR1 SGHVS and CDR2 FNYEAQ. V and J are TRBV7-6 and TRBJ2-3; no clear D gene. The TCR comes from a female donor with esophageal squamous cell carcinoma. The source material was esophageal tumor tissue. In DNA form, the CDR3 reads TGTGCCAGCAGCTTAGTCCCGAGCACAGATACGCAGTATTTT. Its translation: CASSLVPSTDTQYF.